The entry below describes one T cell receptor (beta chain). The antigen it binds to is not known. Base quality data are lacking; no much larger clone is found one base away. To sequence the TCRbeta CDR3 region, genomic DNA was isolated from the sorted cells. The immunoSEQ Assay was used to sequence the TCRbeta CDR3 regions. In TCRdb, the immuneACCESS table is reduced to in-frame sequences with V and J assigned. These tables do not hold every clone; where another copy was compared, an unresolved V gene accounts for under half, and the others remain unexplained. The sample table contains some 79,000 clones; only one count was recorded for roughly nine tenths of them. Clones ranked in the top ten supply approximately 0.45% of the sample. These data belong to a study of OX40 agonist ivuxolimab in advanced cancers. For the wider study: The costimulatory receptor OX40 (CD134) was targeted by ivuxolimab, a fully human IgG2 agonistic monoclonal antibody. Intravenous ivuxolimab was administered to patients every 2 weeks at six dose levels: 0.01, 0.1, 0.3, 1.5, 3 and 10 mg/kg. Patients were allowed to have had prior anti-PD-1, anti-PD-L1 or anti-CTLA-4 therapy, and 30% to 40% of the dose-escalation patients had previously received checkpoint inhibitors. The paper describes the monotherapy dose-escalation part (N of about 57 patients) of the phase I trial of ivuxolimab. In the dose-escalation cohort, 75% to 85% of patients were male, and the mean age was around 65 years with a range of roughly 23 to 90. The point of sequencing TCRbeta in the periphery was to test whether ivuxolimab changed TCR sequence diversity and drove clonal T-cell expansion. Three dose-escalation patients achieved partial responses, one with hepatocellular carcinoma and two with cutaneous melanoma. Of the approximately 50 patients in dose escalation, around 19 had hepatocellular carcinoma, approximately 15 had melanoma, 9 had renal cell carcinoma and 9 had head and neck cancer.

Patients with autoimmune disease history or receiving systemic immunosuppression were excluded from the trial. Peripheral blood for TCR sequencing was collected from all dose cohorts at baseline, on cycle 4 day 1, and on cycle 7 day 1. Samples came from an open-label, multicenter, first-in-human phase I dose-escalation trial of ivuxolimab. Adults with locally advanced or metastatic melanoma, renal cell, hepatocellular, or head and neck squamous cell carcinoma were enrolled in the trial. Before TCR sequencing, CD4+ T cells and CD8+ T cells were sorted from peripheral blood as separate populations. Overall study results and their limits: After ivuxolimab, expanded clones were on average more numerous among CD8+ T cells than among CD4+ T cells. At doses from 0.1 to 3.0 mg/kg, clonal expansion was seen in both CD4+ and CD8+ blood T cells between baseline and week 6. In the 0.1-3.0 mg/kg groups, partial responders had among the lowest normalized peripheral clonal expansion, particularly in CD8+ T cells. Low levels of normalized T-cell clonal expansion were also seen in some patients who did not respond. The antigen specificity of the peripheral T cells that underwent clonal expansion was not determined.

From a lookup of the germline V gene, CDR1 and CDR2 are MNHNS and SASEGT. Including the terminal cysteine and phenylalanine, the CDR3 comprises 14 residues. Only the CDR3 part of the read is kept: 42 bases, read in frame from the first base. V and J lose 1 base and 8 bases, and a span of 12 bases separates them. The receptor chain draws on TRBV6-1 and TRBJ2-1, and possibly TRBD1, on 5 matching bases. The clonotype comes from an adult with an advanced solid tumor such as melanoma, head and neck, liver or kidney cancer. The sequenced sample was CD4+ or CD8+ T cells sorted from blood, obtained in a trial of the OX40 agonist ivuxolimab. The DNA is as follows: TGTGCCAGCAGTGAAGGTTCAGGGCTGCATGAGCAGTTCTTC. The resulting protein is CASSEGSGLHEQFF.